This TCR beta chain appears in the sequencing data of a study of blood T cell repertoires in COVID-19. Turning to the study itself: Sample material is recorded as cDNA or gDNA derived from T cells, B-cell-depleted T cells, or PBMCs.

Per the original methods: Reference gene primer amplification yielded estimated nucleated cell counts. Assay used: immunoSEQ multiplex PCR; TCRdb lists only in-frame clones, some missing. V and J calls and clone size are given by that table; D and trimming were obtained from the DNA. Among 150,000 to 200,000 clones, 80% to 85% were seen once, and the ten largest hold approximately 2.4%. Germline V gene data show CDR1 as MGHRA and CDR2 as YSYEKL. J gave up 6 bases and V 3 bases, and 7 bases lay outside the gene matches. The CDR3 runs to 15 residues. The specimen was peripheral blood. The rearrangement uses TRBV4-1 and TRBJ1-5; TRBD1 matches at 8 bases. The clonotype was recovered from a human donor with acute or convalescent COVID-19. The donor label of this sample is uncertain. CDR3 bases: TGCGCCAGCAGCCACCCCGACAGGGGTCCTCAGCCCCAGCATTTT. Its protein is CASSHPDRGPQPQHF.